This T cell receptor (beta chain) appears in the sequencing data of a study of type 1 and type 2 diabetes patients. There are a few counts of this clonotype. CDR3 length equals 16 residues. The germline gives CDR1 KGHDR, CDR2 SFDVKD. V lost 6 bases and J lost 1; bases outside the gene matches: 7. Genomic DNA was the PCR template. Multiplex PCR with 30 forward and 13 reverse primers amplified the TCR beta CDR3. TCRdb called the multiplex PCR reads again in MiXCR, with one record for every CDR3 protein. The sample includes a few hundred thousand distinct CDR3 sequences, roughly 48% seen only once; the top ten take roughly 13%.

The clonotype comes from a man aged 18 to 35 with type 2 diabetes. The genes are TRBV24-1 and TRBJ2-7; 11 nucleotides match TRBD2. Sample: peripheral blood mononuclear cells (PBMCs). The CDR3 here is CATSWGTSGVSYEQYF. DNA of the CDR3: TGTGCCACCAGTTGGGGGACTAGCGGAGTATCCTACGAGCAGTACTTC.